Detailed here is one T cell receptor (beta chain). The antigen remains unidentified. The source of the sample is a study of blood T cells in healthy people across ages. The use of a sample-barcoded 5' primer and a J-beta primer mix characterized a second PCR of about 7 to 12 cycles. Each cDNA molecule was tagged by a template-switch adaptor with 12 random nucleotides. Each CDR3 protein is one row after TCRdb ran MiXCR on the 5' RACE reads. The table includes 1.4 million to 1.5 million distinct CDR3 sequences, roughly 45% detected once. Study findings and constraints: Diversity estimates from one million T cells were considered underestimates. Long-lived donors carried more naive CD4+ cells and greater diversity than aged donors. TCR beta diversity, measured per million T cells, fell in a roughly linear way with age.

The length of the CDR3 is 13 residues. V lost 6 bases and J 8 bases, leaving 14 bases between the germline ends. Germline V gene data show CDR1 as MNHNY and CDR2 as SVGAGI (reference sequence). The sequence was collected from a woman aged 18-29 years in good health. The sample taken for sequencing was blood. The rearrangement joins TRBV6-6 to TRBJ2-1; possibly TRBD1 for D (6 bases). The CDR3: CASSYTGYDEQFF. DNA for the CDR3: TGTGCCAGCAGCTATACAGGGTACGATGAGCAGTTCTTC.